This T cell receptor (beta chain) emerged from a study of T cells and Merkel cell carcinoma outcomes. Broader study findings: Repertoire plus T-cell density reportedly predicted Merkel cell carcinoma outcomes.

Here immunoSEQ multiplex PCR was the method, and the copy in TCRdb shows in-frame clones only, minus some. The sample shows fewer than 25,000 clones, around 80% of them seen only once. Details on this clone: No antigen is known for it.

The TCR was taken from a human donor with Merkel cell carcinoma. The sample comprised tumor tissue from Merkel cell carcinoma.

CDR3 nucleotides: TGTGCCAGCAGCCGGGACGGCAATCAGCCCCAGCATTTT. Its translation is CASSRDGNQPQHF. This chain joins TRBV6-5 and TRBJ1-5; possibly TRBD1 for D (5 bases). Trimming left V 6 bases short and J 2 bases short, with 8 bases between. The CDR3 is made up of 13 amino acids. Germline V gene data show CDR1 as MNHEY and CDR2 as SVGAGI.